These 31 T cell receptor beta chains were all obtained from the same sample, sequenced in a study of early T cells in non-severe SARS-CoV-2 infection. Via MiXCR, TCRdb re-called the 5' RACE reads, giving one row per CDR3 protein. The table shows tens of thousands of distinct CDR3 sequences, with about 10% occurring only once. Sequencing was performed on whole blood. Receptors originate from an adult who was a healthcare worker with PCR-confirmed SARS-CoV-2 infection or an uninfected control (not recorded which).

This clonotype has ten or more counts. In nucleotides, the CDR3 is TGTGCCAGTAGTGGACCCTATTACAGGGGGGCCAAAAACATTCAGTACTTC. Encoded protein: CASSGPYYRGAKNIQYF. This sequence joins TRBV19 and TRBJ2-4; 8 nucleotides line up with TRBD1. The CDR3 has 17 amino acids. With V trimmed by 5 bases and J by 1 base, 10 bases remained unmatched. From germline, CDR1 is LNHDA and CDR2 SQIVND (reference sequence).

This clonotype was picked up many times. The genes are TRBV6-2 or TRBV6-3 and TRBJ2-2, with TRBD2 identical over 10 bases. Germline V gives CDR1 MNHEY, CDR2 SVGEGT. The CDR3 contains 18 residues. With V trimmed by 2 bases and J by 4 bases, 10 bases remained unmatched. In DNA form, the CDR3 reads TGTGCCAGCAGTTACGATCTAGCGGGAGTGCGTGGCACCGGGGAGCTGTTTTTT. Protein sequence: CASSYDLAGVRGTGELFF.

This clonotype has at least ten counts. The chain is built from TRBV5-4 and TRBJ1-1; TRBD1 might be the D (5 bases). V shed 4 bases and J shed 2 bases, with 12 bases lying between them. CDR1 and CDR2 (germline): SGHNT, YYREEE (reference sequence). The CDR3 consists of 14 residues. CDR3 region: CASSRGEYNTEAFF. The CDR3 DNA sequence: TGTGCCAGCAGCCGGGGGGAGTATAACACTGAAGCTTTCTTT. The entire variable domain, with the rest obtained from reference TRBV5-4 and TRBJ1-1, is as follows: ETGVTQSPTHLIKTRGQQVTLRCSSQSGHNTVSWYQQALGQGPQFIFQYYREEENGRGNFPPRFSGLQFPNYSSELNVNALELDDSALYLCASSRGEYNTEAFFGQGTRLTVV.

V usage is TRBV3-1 and J usage is TRBJ2-5; 11 bases agree with TRBD2. Germline V CDR1 and CDR2: LGHDT, YNNKEL (reference sequence). The CDR3 sequence is 15 residues long. The V gene end was trimmed by 5 bases and the J gene end by 5 bases; junction bases not matched to a gene: 7. Here the CDR3 reads CASSTSGTSGETQYF. The CDR3 DNA follows: TGTGCCAGCAGCACGTCCGGGACTAGCGGCGAGACCCAGTACTTC.

There are a few counts of this clonotype. The chain employs TRBV19 and TRBJ2-4, with a tentative D call TRBD1 (6 bases). Trimming took off 7 bases at V and 0 bases at J, with 13 bases between the two ends. Germline V gene sequence: CDR1 LNHDA, CDR2 SQIVND (reference sequence). This CDR3 has 15 amino acids. The CDR3 loop is CASTPGTLAKNIQYF. CDR3 nucleotide sequence: TGTGCCAGTACCCCGGGGACATTAGCCAAAAACATTCAGTACTTC.

V and J are TRBV4-1 and TRBJ2-1; 13 bases fit TRBD2. V dropped 2 bases and J dropped 7; count of bases not matched to a gene: 5. Germline CDR1 is MGHRA and CDR2 is YSYEKL. The CDR3 totals 16 residues. The CDR3 DNA is TGCGCCAGCAGCCAACGACTAGCGGGAGGTGGGAATGAGCAGTTCTTC. Encoded protein: CASSQRLAGGGNEQFF.

To note about this clonotype: The junction does not match germline at one end; this may be a read error. The chain is built from TRBV2 and TRBJ2-3; D not certain. Germline values: CDR1 SNHLY, CDR2 FYNNEI. CDR3 size: 12 residues. The CDR3 here is CASREGQDTQYF. The CDR3 region has the DNA TGTGCCAGCAGAGAAGGGCAGGACACGCAGTATTTT.

The J gene is TRBJ2-3, the V gene TRBV18, with no clear D. V was trimmed by 2 bases and J by 1 base, leaving 7 bases between them. This CDR3 is 14 amino acids long. Germline assignment: CDR1 KGHSH and CDR2 LQKENI. CDR3 nucleotides: TGTGCCAGCTCACCAACGTTTGGCACAGATACGCAGTATTTT. Its translation: CASSPTFGTDTQYF.

This clonotype was counted many times. This chain connects TRBV6-2 or TRBV6-3 to TRBJ2-7, with D possibly TRBD2 on 5 matching bases. Trimming cost V 6 bases and J 4 bases, with 16 bases left between them. Germline CDR1 and CDR2: MNHEY and SVGEGT. This CDR3 has 14 residues. In nucleotides, the CDR3 is TGTGCCAGCAGATTCCGGGATCACGGTTACGAGCAGTACTTC. Translating it yields CASRFRDHGYEQYF.

This clonotype was found many times. The CDR3 nucleotides read TGCGCCAGCAGCTTGTTATGGAGGGACCGACAACTTAATTCACCCCTCCACTTT. The encoded protein is CASSLLWRDRQLNSPLHF. The chain couples TRBV5-1 to TRBJ1-6; possibly TRBD1 for D (5 bases). V lost 1 base and J lost 6, with 20 bases in between. Germline loops: CDR1 SGHRS, CDR2 YFSETQ. CDR3 size: 18 residues.

This clonotype was found many times. The genes are TRBV28 and TRBJ1-5; TRBD1 agrees at 8 bases. Germline-derived CDR1 and CDR2 are MDHEN and SYDVKM. Losses at the gene ends were 8 bases for V and 6 bases for J; bases not matched to a gene: 12. The CDR3 is made up of 15 amino acids. The DNA for the CDR3 is TGTGCCAGCTCCCCCAGCACAGGGGGAGCTCAGCCCCAGCATTTT. Translated, it gives CASSPSTGGAQPQHF.

This clonotype has ten or more counts. V is TRBV5-4 and J is TRBJ1-2; weak D call: TRBD1 (5 bases). Germline values: CDR1 SGHNT, CDR2 YYREEE (reference sequence). The CDR3 covers 13 residues. V was pared by 5 bases and J by 4 bases, with 12 bases between. Here the CDR3 reads CASSLQGSYGYTF. The CDR3 bases are TGTGCCAGCAGTCTCCAGGGATCCTATGGCTACACCTTC. The full variable domain, with the rest looked up from reference TRBV5-4 and TRBJ1-2, is ETGVTQSPTHLIKTRGQQVTLRCSSQSGHNTVSWYQQALGQGPQFIFQYYREEENGRGNFPPRFSGLQFPNYSSELNVNALELDDSALYLCASSLQGSYGYTFGSGTRLTVV.

V is TRBV10-3 and J is TRBJ2-3, with TRBD2 as a possible D gene (6 bases). Germline V gene lookup returns CDR1 ENHRY and CDR2 SYGVKD. The CDR3 consists of 13 residues. V lost 8 bases to trimming and J lost 1 base, with 10 bases between them. The CDR3: CAIRDSGTDTQYF. The CDR3 DNA reads TGTGCCATCCGGGACTCCGGCACAGATACGCAGTATTTT.

This clonotype was observed many times. This chain uses TRBV7-9 with TRBJ1-5, with D possibly matching TRBD1 (5 bases). The CDR3 spans 14 residues. The ends were cut back, 5 bases at V and 3 bases at J, with 11 bases in the middle. Germline V gene sequence: CDR1 SEHNR, CDR2 FQNEAQ (reference sequence). CDR3 sequence: CASSPDSYNQPQHF. In DNA, the CDR3 is TGTGCCAGCAGCCCTGACAGTTACAATCAGCCCCAGCATTTT.

This clonotype occurred a few times. The chain links TRBV5-8 to TRBJ1-1; D gene unclear. The CDR3 spans 13 residues. Germline V lookup: CDR1 SGHTS, CDR2 YDEGEE. V lost 4 bases and J 5 bases, leaving 12 bases between the germline ends. CDR3: CASSKKPGTEAFF. CDR3 DNA sequence: TGTGCCAGCAGCAAAAAGCCGGGGACTGAAGCTTTCTTT.

This clonotype occurred many times. The genes are TRBV2 and TRBJ1-2; 7 bases are shared with TRBD1. The length of the CDR3 is 13 residues. From germline, CDR1 is SNHLY and CDR2 FYNNEI. V lost 8 bases to trimming and J lost 4 bases; unmatched junction nucleotides: 7. DNA for the CDR3: TGTGCCAGCGATCTAACAGGGGCCTATGGCTACACCTTC. It encodes CASDLTGAYGYTF.

At least ten counts were recorded for this clonotype. The genes are TRBV28 and TRBJ2-7; TRBD1 matches 10 bases. Unmatched junction bases numbered 6, after V lost 4 bases and J lost 3 bases. CDR1 and CDR2 from the germline V gene are MDHEN and SYDVKM. The CDR3 has 15 residues. The CDR3 reads CASSSRTGGFYEQYF. The CDR3 DNA follows: TGTGCCAGCAGTTCCAGGACAGGGGGATTCTACGAGCAGTACTTC.

V gene TRBV10-3 combines with J gene TRBJ1-1; TRBD1 aligns across 10 bases. The CDR3 loop spans 16 amino acids. J lost 1 base, V lost 6 bases, and 8 bases had no gene match. Germline V CDR1 and CDR2: ENHRY, SYGVKD. The CDR3 nucleotides are TGTGCCATCAGGTTCGGGACAGGGGCCTCGAACACTGAAGCTTTCTTT. Amino acids: CAIRFGTGASNTEAFF.

This sequence joins TRBV5-1 and TRBJ1-2; possible D gene TRBD1, 6 bases. This CDR3 spans 13 amino acids. Germline V lookup: CDR1 SGHRS, CDR2 YFSETQ. The V end was cut by 5 bases, the J end by 4 bases, with 12 bases between. The chain's CDR3 is CASSGQGFYGYTF. CDR3 bases: TGCGCCAGCAGTGGTCAGGGGTTCTATGGCTACACCTTC.

The genes are TRBV11-2 and TRBJ2-2; 8 positions agree with TRBD2. This CDR3 has 18 amino acids. Trimming took 5 bases from V and 5 from J; bases not matched to a gene: 16. CDR1 and CDR2 from the germline V gene are SGHAT and FQNNGV. The CDR3 reads CASSHRRGGTRDTGELFF. For the CDR3, the DNA is TGTGCCAGCAGCCACCGTCGGGGGGGGACTAGAGATACCGGGGAGCTGTTTTTT. Combining the CDR3 with reference TRBV11-2 and TRBJ2-2 gives the whole variable domain EAGVAQSPRYKIIEKRQSVAFWCNPISGHATLYWYQQILGQGPKLLIQFQNNGVVDDSQLPKDRFSAERLKGVDSTLKIQPAKLEDSAVYLCASSHRRGGTRDTGELFFGEGSRLTVL.

Sample share makes this clonotype medium-sized (0.01 to 0.1%). V gene TRBV2 combines with J gene TRBJ2-3, with 10 bases aligning to TRBD2. Looked up from germline, CDR1 is SNHLY and CDR2 is FYNNEI. V lost 5 bases to trimming and J lost 3 bases; unmatched junction nucleotides: 8. CDR3 length equals 16 residues. The CDR3 sequence: CASSRQREGGTDTQYF. The CDR3 DNA sequence: TGTGCCAGCAGTCGACAGCGGGAGGGCGGGACAGATACGCAGTATTTT.

This clonotype appeared many times. V gene TRBV3-1 combines with J gene TRBJ2-7, with TRBD1 matching 11 bases. With 0 bases clipped from V and 13 bases from J, the junction kept 5 bases outside the gene matches. Looked up from germline, CDR1 is LGHDT and CDR2 is YNNKEL (reference sequence). The CDR3 consists of 13 residues. DNA of the CDR3: TGTGCCAGCAGCCAAGATATTGGGACAGGGGGTTACTTC. Amino acids: CASSQDIGTGGYF.

This clonotype was seen ten or more times. The chain recombines TRBV2 with TRBJ1-1; 7 nucleotides match TRBD1. The V and J ends lost 6 bases and 4 bases, in that order; junction bases with no gene match: 14. CDR1 is SNHLY and CDR2 is FYNNEI in the germline V gene. The CDR3 has 16 amino acids. For the CDR3, the DNA is TGTGCCAGCAGCCTTAGTGGACAGGCTCCACTCACTGAAGCTTTCTTT. Protein sequence: CASSLSGQAPLTEAFF. The full variable domain, rest sourced from reference TRBV2 and TRBJ1-1, is EPEVTQTPSHQVTQMGQEVILRCVPISNHLYFYWYRQILGQKVEFLVSFYNNEISEKSEIFDDQFSVERPDGSNFTLKIRSTKLEDSAMYFCASSLSGQAPLTEAFFGQGTRLTVV.

This chain uses TRBV5-4 with TRBJ2-2, with D uncertain. This CDR3 is 15 amino acids long. V lost 6 bases, J lost 0 bases, and 12 bases lay in between. The germline V gene encodes CDR1 SGHNT and CDR2 YYREEE (reference sequence). The CDR3 sequence: CASTPSASNTGELFF. The DNA for the CDR3 is TGTGCCAGCACCCCCTCCGCTTCGAACACCGGGGAGCTGTTTTTT.

The chain recombines TRBV3-1 with TRBJ1-5, with D uncertain. Trimming shortened V by 2 bases and J by 2 bases, and 7 bases separated the two germline ends. Germline assignment: CDR1 LGHDT and CDR2 YNNKEL (reference sequence). The CDR3 sequence is 14 residues long. DNA for the CDR3: TGTGCCAGCAGCCAATTGGCGGGCAATCAGCCCCAGCATTTT. It codes for CASSQLAGNQPQHF.

This clonotype was counted a few times. CDR3 loop: CASSLAPGLARDTQYF. The CDR3 region has the DNA TGCGCCAGCAGCTTGGCCCCTGGACTAGCAAGAGATACGCAGTATTTT. The rearrangement joins TRBV5-1 to TRBJ2-3; 8 bases agree with TRBD2. Losses at the gene ends were 0 bases for V and 5 bases for J; bases not matched to a gene: 8. There are 16 residues in the CDR3. CDR1 and CDR2 from the germline V gene are SGHRS and YFSETQ.

This clonotype was seen at least ten times. The V and J genes are TRBV7-2 and TRBJ2-1, with 8 bases lining up with TRBD2. Trimming took 1 base from V and 9 from J; bases not matched to a gene: 5. The germline CDR1 and CDR2 sequences are SGHTA and FQGNSA. This CDR3 has 14 amino acids. CDR3 sequence: CASSLVRGAGEQFF. The CDR3 DNA follows: TGTGCCAGCAGCTTAGTGCGGGGGGCGGGTGAGCAGTTCTTC.

This clonotype was recorded a few times. J is TRBJ2-4 and V is TRBV12-5; 8 bases are shared with TRBD1. Per germline, CDR1 LGHNT and CDR2 FRNRAP. V shed 1 base and J 7 bases; nucleotides not matched to a gene: 6. This CDR3 has 15 amino acids. The CDR3 reads CASGLGTGTRNIQYF. The CDR3 DNA sequence: TGTGCTAGTGGTTTGGGGACAGGGACCCGGAACATTCAGTACTTC.

This clonotype was seen repeatedly, ten times or more. V and J are TRBV7-9 and TRBJ1-2, with 7 bases fitting TRBD1. Germline loops: CDR1 SEHNR, CDR2 FQNEAQ (reference sequence). Germline trimming cut 5 bases from V and 7 bases from J; bases unmatched to any gene: 16. The length of the CDR3 is 16 residues. The CDR3 loop reads CASSPSLVGGPGGYTF. The CDR3 DNA is TGTGCCAGCAGCCCTAGCCTCGTAGGGGGCCCGGGTGGCTACACCTTC.

This clonotype was observed at least ten times. The rearrangement uses TRBV7-9 and TRBJ2-1; the D gene is possibly TRBD2 (5 bases). The CDR3 is 14 residues long. V lost 1 base, J lost 9 bases, and 13 bases lay in between. Germline CDR1 SEHNR, CDR2 FQNEAQ (reference sequence). The CDR3 region is CASSLVEGYGEQFF. The CDR3, as DNA: TGTGCCAGCAGCTTAGTTGAGGGCTATGGTGAGCAGTTCTTC.

This clonotype was detected ten times or more. This chain connects TRBV10-3 to TRBJ2-1; the D gene is possibly TRBD1 (5 bases). Germline V gene lookup returns CDR1 ENHRY and CDR2 SYGVKD. The V gene lost 4 bases and the J gene lost 5 bases, with 12 bases spanning the gap. The CDR3 has 14 residues. The DNA for the CDR3 is TGTGCCATCAGTGGGGTGACAGCGAACAATGAGCAGTTCTTC. Its protein product is CAISGVTANNEQFF.